A single T cell receptor beta chain is shown here with its context. Its matching antigen is unknown. Combined were second doses at about 4 or about 12 weeks. This sample stems from a study of T cell responses to AZD1222 COVID-19 vaccine. Study-wide results and limits: Seropositive status at baseline applied to only five or six AZD1222 recipients. Unmutated regions of variants are reportedly targeted by nearly half of spike-specific TCRs.

Germline CDR1 SGHNT, CDR2 YYREEE (reference sequence). The CDR3 contains 16 residues. The V and J ends lost 1 base and 4 bases, in that order; junction bases with no gene match: 7. Profiled with immunoSEQ multiplex PCR; TCRdb holds only in-frame clones, not every one. This table holds some 25,000 clones, about 85% found once. Sequenced material: peripheral blood, taken 28 days after the second AZD1222 dose. The V call is TRBV5-4, the J call TRBJ2-2; 7 bases agree with TRBD1. This TCR came from an adult who received the AZD1222 COVID-19 vaccine. CDR3 nucleotides: TGTGCCAGCAGCTTGTCGAGGGACAGAACCACCGGGGAGCTGTTTTTT. Translated: CASSLSRDRTTGELFF.